The clone carrying this TCR beta chain was observed a few times. No antigen is known for it. This entry comes from a study of CD8 T cells in ankylosing spondylitis. Study observations and caveats: CD8+ cells made up the disease-linked clones, which were relatively rare in peripheral blood. There were earlier reports of some motif variants in reactive arthritis synovial fluid and blood. As reported, disease-linked clones showed significant enrichment in matched ankylosing spondylitis synovial fluid. One TCR beta motif, made up of several highly homologous variants, appeared characteristic of ankylosing spondylitis blood.

Quantitative barcoded 5'-RACE was used to prepare TCR beta libraries. TCRdb re-called the 5' RACE reads with MiXCR, one entry per CDR3 protein. This sample has hundreds of thousands of distinct CDR3 sequences; around 11% occur once, and the top ten carry approximately 0.5%. Germline CDR1 reads MNHEY; CDR2 reads SVGEGT. The CDR3 length is 16 residues. The germline V and J ends were trimmed by 2 bases and 5 bases, with 18 bases remaining between them. This sequence joins TRBV6-2 or TRBV6-3 and TRBJ2-5; D not certain. The sequence came from a male donor with ankylosing spondylitis. The sequencing input was blood, either unsorted or a sorted T cell fraction (not recorded which). The CDR3 here is CASSYPSPSAWETQYF. The CDR3 DNA follows: TGTGCCAGCAGTTACCCCTCCCCGTCCGCATGGGAGACCCAGTACTTC.